These 20 T cell receptor beta chains originate from one sample sequenced in a study of cytomegalovirus exposure and HLA in healthy donors. It was with 60 Vbeta and 13 Jbeta primers that the PCR ran. The table came from immunoSEQ multiplex PCR; TCRdb's copy has only in-frame clones and leaves some out. Of fewer than 200,000 clones listed, 65% to 80% are singletons. Sequencing was carried out using PBMCs. Receptors were obtained from a man between 35 and 55 years old in good health and CMV-seronegative.

V and J are TRBV28 and TRBJ2-7; TRBD1 matches at 11 bases. The CDR3 runs 15 residues. The ends lost 8 bases at V and 4 bases at J; junction bases unmatched: 10. The germline gives CDR1 MDHEN, CDR2 SYDVKM. The CDR3 loop is CASVNPGDRGYEQYF. Written as DNA, the CDR3 is TGTGCCAGCGTAAATCCCGGGGACAGGGGGTACGAGCAGTACTTC.

This clone was seen only a few times. The V and J genes are TRBV6-1 and TRBJ1-1; 10 bases are shared with TRBD1. The CDR3 covers 15 residues. Germline CDR1 is MNHNS and CDR2 is SASEGT. After removal of 0 bases from V and 4 bases from J, the junction contained 2 bases not matched to a gene. The CDR3 DNA reads as TGTGCCAGCAGTGAAGCGCGGACAGGGGGCACTGAAGCTTTCTTT. Translation gives CASSEARTGGTEAFF.

This chain joins TRBV4-2 and TRBJ2-3; 7 bases match TRBD1. Germline V gene lookup returns CDR1 LGHNA and CDR2 YNFKEQ. V shed 4 bases, J shed 5 bases, and the junction held 9 bases outside the gene matches. This CDR3 has 15 amino acids. The CDR3 here is CASSRLAQGVDTQYF. CDR3 nucleotide sequence: TGTGCCAGCAGCCGATTGGCGCAGGGGGTAGATACGCAGTATTTT.

The V and J genes are TRBV30 and TRBJ2-3; TRBD2 matches 11 bases. CDR3 size: 16 residues. From germline, CDR1 is GTSNPN and CDR2 SVGIG (reference sequence). The V segment lost 0 bases and the J segment 4 bases; nucleotides outside the gene matches: 6. The CDR3 DNA is TGTGCCTGGAGTGTTTTTAGCGGGGGGGCCTCAGATACGCAGTATTTT. Amino acid sequence: CAWSVFSGGASDTQYF.

This clone came up once. The rearrangement uses TRBV5-4 and TRBJ2-1, with D maybe TRBD2 (6 bases). The germline V and J ends were trimmed by 4 bases and 0 bases, with 11 bases remaining between them. The CDR3 is 15 amino acids. The germline V gene encodes CDR1 SGHNT and CDR2 YYREEE (reference sequence). The chain's CDR3 is CASSRDSSSYNEQFF. CDR3 DNA sequence: TGTGCCAGCAGCCGGGACTCCAGCTCCTACAATGAGCAGTTCTTC.

In its sample, this clone was seen a few times. This chain connects TRBV6-5 to TRBJ1-1, with TRBD1 identical over 7 bases. The trim removed 3 bases at V and 4 bases at J, leaving 5 bases unmatched. The CDR3 sequence is 14 residues long. Germline assignment: CDR1 MNHEY and CDR2 SVGAGI. The chain's CDR3 is CASSYYDRATEAFF. The CDR3 nucleotides read TGTGCCAGCAGTTATTACGACAGGGCCACTGAAGCTTTCTTT.

The chain joins TRBV28 to TRBJ1-6; a possible D gene is TRBD1 (6 bases). Germline values: CDR1 MDHEN, CDR2 SYDVKM. Trimming took off 6 bases at V and 8 bases at J, with 20 bases between the two ends. The CDR3 sequence is 16 residues long. CDR3 residues: CASSQRSGQNHSPLHF. In DNA, the CDR3 is TGTGCCAGCAGCCAGAGAAGCGGACAGAACCATTCACCCCTCCACTTT.

V gene TRBV4-1 combines with J gene TRBJ1-2; D uncertain. CDR3 length: 11 amino acids. Germline assignment: CDR1 MGHRA and CDR2 YSYEKL. Trimming took 8 bases from V and 12 from J, leaving 16 bases between them. The CDR3 protein is CASGDDEVHTF. CDR3 sequence (DNA): TGCGCCAGCGGTGATGACGAGGTCCACACCTTC.

CDR3 region: CASSFKGYTGELFF. The CDR3 coding sequence is TGTGCCAGCAGCTTTAAGGGGTATACCGGGGAGCTGTTTTTT. The chain is built from TRBV7-3 and TRBJ2-2; TRBD1 might be the D (5 bases). The V gene's germline CDR1 is SGHTA and CDR2 FQGTGA. The CDR3 spans 14 residues. The V and J ends lost 3 bases and 5 bases respectively, with 10 bases between them.

This chain links TRBV5-6 with TRBJ1-4, with 7 bases aligning to TRBD1. V was clipped by 0 bases and J by 4 bases; unmatched bases: 12. The CDR3 length is 18 residues. Germline V gives CDR1 SGHDT, CDR2 YYEEEE. The CDR3 sequence: CASSLATTLGQFNEKLFF. The CDR3 nucleotides are TGTGCCAGCAGCTTGGCCACCACCTTGGGACAGTTTAATGAAAAACTGTTTTTT.

The CDR3 loop is CASNRDRGMAFF. Written as DNA, the CDR3 is TGTGCCAGTAACCGGGACAGGGGGATGGCTTTCTTT. The chain combines TRBV19 with TRBJ1-1; TRBD1 aligns across 11 bases. The CDR3 loop spans 12 amino acids. The V gene's germline CDR1 is LNHDA and CDR2 SQIVND (reference sequence). With V trimmed by 7 bases and J by 11 bases, 6 bases remained unmatched.

A remark on this clone: A junction boundary mismatches the germline segment, possibly from a read error. The rearrangement uses TRBV28 and TRBJ2-7, with D perhaps TRBD1 (6 bases). The CDR3 has 14 amino acids. Germline lookup yields CDR1 MDHEN and CDR2 SYDVKM. CDR3: CASSPRTESYEHYF. CDR3 bases: TGTGCCAGCAGTCCCCGGACAGAGTCCTACGAGCACTACTTC.

The chain combines TRBV5-5 with TRBJ2-7, with TRBD1 matching over 7 bases. The V segment lost 3 bases and the J segment 4 bases; nucleotides outside the gene matches: 7. The CDR3 extends over 14 amino acids. Germline V gene data show CDR1 as SGHKS and CDR2 as YYEKEE (reference sequence). The CDR3 region has the DNA TGTGCCAGCAGCTCCCGGGACAGACAATACGAGCAGTACTTC. Translated, it gives CASSSRDRQYEQYF.

J is TRBJ2-1 and V is TRBV15; tentatively, D is TRBD1 (6 bases). The V and J ends lost 1 base and 5 bases respectively, with 15 bases between them. Germline V gene lookup returns CDR1 LNHNV and CDR2 YYDKDF (reference sequence). The CDR3 has 16 amino acids. The chain's CDR3 is CATSRGTQGNHNEQFF. CDR3 bases: TGTGCCACCAGCAGAGGGACACAGGGAAACCACAATGAGCAGTTCTTC.

This chain links TRBV5-4 with TRBJ2-1; the D is unclear. The length of the CDR3 is 15 residues. Germline V gene data show CDR1 as SGHNT and CDR2 as YYREEE (reference sequence). Trimming removed 5 bases from V and 0 bases from J, with 12 bases in between. The CDR3 coding sequence is TGTGCCAGCAGACCTGACACCTTCTCCTACAATGAGCAGTTCTTC. Translating it yields CASRPDTFSYNEQFF.

The genes are TRBV7-9 and TRBJ2-3; the D gene is possibly TRBD1 (6 bases). Trimming pared 5 bases from V and 4 bases from J, leaving 13 bases between. The CDR3 spans 14 residues. Germline V gene sequence: CDR1 SEHNR, CDR2 FQNEAQ (reference sequence). The CDR3 region is CASSHREEADTQYF. The CDR3 region has the DNA TGTGCCAGCAGCCACAGGGAAGAGGCAGATACGCAGTATTTT.

The genes are TRBV5-1 and TRBJ1-5; 8 nucleotides line up with TRBD1. CDR3 length: 15 residues. Germline lookup yields CDR1 SGHRS and CDR2 YFSETQ. Germline trimming cut 4 bases from V and 6 bases from J; bases unmatched to any gene: 9. In DNA form, the CDR3 reads TGCGCCAGCAGCGTAACAGGGGGAGCGGGTCAGCCCCAGCATTTT. It is translated as CASSVTGGAGQPQHF.

In regard to this clone: One junction end disagrees with the germline gene, perhaps due to a read error. The genes are TRBV7-7 and TRBJ2-5; D is perhaps TRBD2 (7 bases). The germline CDR1 and CDR2 sequences are SSHAT and FNYEAQ (reference sequence). The CDR3 runs to 13 residues. The CDR3 region is CASSLVQGREQYF. Here the CDR3 DNA reads TGTGCTAGCAGCTTAGTTCAGGGGAGGGAGCAGTACTTC.

V usage is TRBV2 and J usage is TRBJ1-5; D may be TRBD1 (5 bases). The CDR3 runs to 14 residues. CDR1 SNHLY and CDR2 FYNNEI come from the germline V gene. V gave up 6 bases and J gave up 7 bases, with 16 bases separating them. The chain's CDR3 is CASSDGTLGQPQHF. The CDR3 nucleotides read TGTGCCAGCAGCGACGGGACTCTAGGGCAGCCCCAGCATTTT.

The rearrangement uses TRBV27 and TRBJ1-3; no firm D call. CDR1 is MNHEY, CDR2 SMNVEV, per germline (reference sequence). Between the trimmed V and J ends, which lost 5 bases and 1 base, there was a span of 15 bases. CDR3 length: 16 residues. This CDR3 reads CASSPTLGFSGNTIYF. CDR3 coding DNA: TGTGCCAGCAGTCCGACCCTGGGCTTTTCTGGAAACACCATATATTTT.